The 30 T cell receptor beta chains below come from one sample, sequenced in a study of spatial heterogeneity in lung cancer. Study findings and constraints: The study found that expanded intratumoral alpha and beta TCR counts tracked tumor mutation counts.

For these TCRs, the target antigens are not known. Described time point: sample taken at primary tumor resection. TCRdb analysed the 5' RACE reads with MiXCR anew, one entry per CDR3 protein. The data contain a few thousand distinct CDR3 sequences, over 4.5% of them singletons. The sequencing here drew on lung tumor tissue, taken at surgery. These receptors were taken from a female donor with early-stage non-small cell lung cancer.

Within the sample, this clonotype is medium-sized. This chain joins TRBV20-1 and TRBJ2-2; 8 positions match TRBD2. After removal of 6 bases from V and 1 base from J, the junction contained 4 bases not matched to a gene. Looked up from germline, CDR1 is DFQATT and CDR2 is SNEGSKA (reference sequence). This CDR3 contains 14 residues. The DNA for the CDR3 is TGCAGTGCCCTACTAGCGGAGAACACCGGGGAGCTGTTTTTT. It yields the protein CSALLAENTGELFF.

By share, this clonotype counts as medium-sized (0.01 to 0.1%). V usage is TRBV7-3 and J usage is TRBJ1-2, with no clear D. Looked up from germline, CDR1 is SGHTA and CDR2 is FQGTGA. There are 12 residues in the CDR3. V was trimmed by 5 bases and J by 3 bases, leaving 7 bases between them. The chain's CDR3 is CASSDDHYGYTF. CDR3 coding DNA: TGTGCCAGCAGCGACGACCACTATGGCTACACCTTC.

This clonotype counts as medium-sized. V and J are TRBV7-2 and TRBJ2-3; D possibly corresponds to TRBD1 (5 bases). Germline loops: CDR1 SGHTA, CDR2 FQGNSA. The CDR3 has 15 amino acids. Trimming pared 1 base from V and 1 base from J, leaving 9 bases between. The chain's CDR3 is CASSLGPGRTDTQYF. CDR3 bases: TGTGCCAGCAGCTTAGGCCCAGGGCGCACAGATACGCAGTATTTT.

By share, this clonotype counts as large. This chain joins TRBV20-1 and TRBJ2-2, with 9 bases aligning to TRBD1. This CDR3 region has 14 residues. After removal of 8 bases from V and 6 bases from J, the junction contained 10 bases not matched to a gene. Germline CDR1 reads DFQATT; CDR2 reads SNEGSKA (reference sequence). This CDR3 is CSREGQGTPGELFF. DNA for the CDR3: TGCAGTAGAGAGGGACAGGGTACACCCGGGGAGCTGTTTTTT.

This clonotype qualifies as medium-sized. This rearrangement joins TRBV20-1 to TRBJ2-5; 8 nucleotides agree with TRBD2. Germline assignment: CDR1 DFQATT and CDR2 SNEGSKA (reference sequence). There are 16 residues in the CDR3. V shed 0 bases and J 1 base; nucleotides not matched to a gene: 7. DNA for the CDR3: TGCAGTGCTAGAGATAGGGGCGGGGGGAGCCAAGAGACCCAGTACTTC. Translation gives CSARDRGGGSQETQYF.

Sample share makes this clonotype medium-sized (0.01 to 0.1%). The chain employs TRBV9 and TRBJ1-1, with TRBD1 matching over 7 bases. The germline CDR1 and CDR2 sequences are SGDLS and YYNGEE. The CDR3 covers 13 residues. Trimming took 3 bases from V and 10 from J; bases not matched to a gene: 9. CDR3: CASSGDRVRSAFF. The CDR3 DNA is TGTGCCAGCAGCGGAGACAGGGTTAGGTCAGCTTTCTTT.

The J gene is TRBJ2-5, the V gene TRBV7-9; D is unclear. Germline V gene lookup returns CDR1 SEHNR and CDR2 FQNEAQ (reference sequence). The V end lost 3 bases, the J end lost 5 bases, and 19 bases lay between the germline ends. The CDR3 spans 16 residues. CDR3 loop: CASSFDGLSDIETQYF. CDR3 in DNA: TGTGCCAGCAGCTTCGACGGTCTATCTGATATTGAGACCCAGTACTTC.

This clonotype is labeled medium-sized. The rearrangement joins TRBV12-3 or TRBV12-4 to TRBJ2-5; D ambiguous. The CDR3 contains 11 residues. V lost 4 bases to trimming and J lost 9 bases, with 9 bases between them. The CDR3 loop reads CASSSSGAQYF. Here the CDR3 DNA reads TGTGCCAGCAGTTCCAGTGGGGCCCAGTACTTC.

Sample share makes this clonotype medium-sized. This chain uses TRBV19 with TRBJ1-4, with unresolved D. The ends were cut back, 5 bases at V and 3 bases at J, with 10 bases in the middle. The CDR3 length is 14 residues. Germline lookup yields CDR1 LNHDA and CDR2 SQIVND (reference sequence). The CDR3 sequence is CASSPLTANEKLFF. The DNA of the CDR3 is TGTGCCAGTAGTCCGTTGACGGCTAATGAAAAACTGTTTTTT.

Sample share makes this clonotype medium-sized. V and J are TRBV5-1 and TRBJ1-4; D is unclear. CDR3 length: 16 amino acids. Germline-derived CDR1 and CDR2 are SGHRS and YFSETQ. Trimming stripped 5 bases from V and 8 bases from J, with 22 bases between. CDR3 in DNA: TGCGCCAGCAGAAGATCTGGTGCGGCAGGTGAAGAAAAACTGTTTTTT. Translation gives CASRRSGAAGEEKLFF.

Relative to its sample, this clonotype is medium-sized (0.01 to 0.1%). The V gene is TRBV7-2, the J gene TRBJ2-5, with 8 bases fitting TRBD1. Germline CDR1 SGHTA, CDR2 FQGNSA. This CDR3 region has 15 residues. The ends lost 2 bases at V and 4 bases at J; junction bases unmatched: 6. The CDR3 region has the DNA TGTGCCAGCAGCTTATTGGGACAGGCTCGAGAGACCCAGTACTTC. Residues: CASSLLGQARETQYF. The variable domain in full, with the rest retrieved from reference TRBV7-2 and TRBJ2-5, is GAGVSQSPSNKVTEKGKDVELRCDPISGHTALYWYRQSLGQGLEFLIYFQGNSAPDKSGLPSDRFSAERTGGSVSTLTIQRTQQEDSAVYLCASSLLGQARETQYFGPGTRLLVL.

In its sample, this clonotype is medium-sized. The J gene is TRBJ1-6, the V gene TRBV7-8; D is ambiguous. The CDR3 extends over 14 amino acids. Germline CDR1 and CDR2: SGHVS and FQNEAQ. V was trimmed by 5 bases and J by 7 bases, leaving 12 bases between them. The CDR3: CASSPDKDNSPLHF. The CDR3, as DNA: TGTGCCAGCAGCCCAGACAAGGACAATTCACCCCTCCACTTT.

This clonotype counts as medium-sized (0.01 to 0.1%). The V gene is TRBV10-2, the J gene TRBJ2-5; 7 positions agree with TRBD2. CDR1 and CDR2 from the germline V gene are WSHSY and SAAADI. V lost 8 bases, J lost 5 bases, and 8 bases stayed unmatched. The CDR3 is 13 residues long. This CDR3 is CASRLGGEETQYF. CDR3 bases: TGCGCCAGCCGTCTGGGGGGGGAGGAGACCCAGTACTTC.

This clonotype was detected ten times or more. This rearrangement joins TRBV4-1 to TRBJ2-4, with a possible D match to TRBD1 (6 bases). With 1 base removed from V and 6 bases from J, the gap between germline ends came to 13 bases. The length of the CDR3 is 15 residues. Germline V gene lookup returns CDR1 MGHRA and CDR2 YSYEKL. CDR3 sequence (DNA): TGCGCCAGCAGCCAAGGGGACACCATGGGAAACATTCAGTACTTC. Translation: CASSQGDTMGNIQYF.

By share of the sample, this clonotype is medium-sized. The chain uses TRBV15 and TRBJ2-5; D remains ambiguous. The CDR3 is 13 amino acids. Per germline, CDR1 LNHNV and CDR2 YYDKDF (reference sequence). V was pared by 1 base and J by 3 bases, with 6 bases between. CDR3 in DNA: TGTGCCACCAGCAGAGTCGGAAAAGAGACCCAGTACTTC. Amino acids: CATSRVGKETQYF.

This clonotype is termed medium-sized. This rearrangement joins TRBV20-1 to TRBJ1-5; D might be TRBD1 (5 bases). V shed 3 bases and J shed 0 bases, with 9 bases lying between them. Germline loops: CDR1 DFQATT, CDR2 SNEGSKA (reference sequence). The CDR3 is 14 residues long. This CDR3 reads CSARGRNSNQPQHF. The CDR3 DNA sequence: TGCAGTGCTAGGGGACGGAATAGCAATCAGCCCCAGCATTTT.

By its share, this clonotype is medium-sized. This chain uses TRBV3-1 with TRBJ2-7, with D perhaps assigned TRBD1 or TRBD2 (5 bases each). V was cut by 5 bases and J by 3 bases, with 11 bases left in between. The CDR3 length is 13 residues. Germline CDR1 reads LGHDT; CDR2 reads YNNKEL (reference sequence). The CDR3 here is CASSRGEGYEQYF. CDR3 coding DNA: TGTGCCAGCAGCAGAGGGGAAGGCTACGAGCAGTACTTC.

In this sample, this clonotype is medium-sized. The chain is built from TRBV6-6 and TRBJ2-1; D is perhaps TRBD2 (7 bases). Per the germline V gene, CDR1 is MNHNY and CDR2 is SVGAGI (reference sequence). The CDR3 runs to 14 residues. Trimming removed 9 bases at V and 8 bases at J, with 20 bases between. This chain's CDR3 is CASRDGGPKDEQFF. The CDR3 region has the DNA TGTGCCAGTCGGGACGGGGGGCCGAAGGATGAGCAGTTCTTC.

This clonotype counts as medium-sized. The chain employs TRBV9 and TRBJ2-7; 11 bases are shared with TRBD2. Germline CDR1 SGDLS, CDR2 YYNGEE. V lost 5 bases and J lost 4; bases outside the gene matches: 11. The CDR3 covers 16 residues. The CDR3 spells CASSGPGTSGPYEQYF. Here the CDR3 DNA reads TGTGCCAGCAGTGGTCCCGGGACTAGCGGTCCATACGAGCAGTACTTC.

This clonotype is labeled medium-sized. The CDR3 bases are TGTGCCAGCAGGCAGGGGCAGGCCGCTAACTATGGCTACACCTTC. Protein: CASRQGQAANYGYTF. V gene TRBV6-6 combines with J gene TRBJ1-2; a weak D match, TRBD1 (6 bases). Germline V gene sequence: CDR1 MNHNY, CDR2 SVGAGI (reference sequence). Between the trimmed V and J ends, which lost 6 bases and 0 bases, there was a span of 14 bases. CDR3 length: 15 residues.

The genes are TRBV5-1 and TRBJ2-3, with 9 bases identical to TRBD2. The CDR3 covers 16 residues. The J segment lost 1 base and the V segment lost 4 bases, leaving 7 bases of the junction unmatched. Germline loops: CDR1 SGHRS, CDR2 YFSETQ. Written as DNA, the CDR3 is TGCGCCAGCAGCCGAATATTAGCGGGGGGCACAGATACGCAGTATTTT. It translates to CASSRILAGGTDTQYF.

This clonotype has a single count. The V call is TRBV18, the J call TRBJ2-5; D gene uncertain. V lost 3 bases and J lost 1, with 6 bases in between. The CDR3 consists of 13 residues. Germline lookup yields CDR1 KGHSH and CDR2 LQKENI. The CDR3: CASSPNSQETQYF. DNA for the CDR3: TGTGCCAGCTCACCCAACAGCCAAGAGACCCAGTACTTC.

In this sample, this clonotype is medium-sized (0.01 to 0.1%). The chain couples TRBV20-1 to TRBJ1-1; D not certain. Germline V gene data show CDR1 as DFQATT and CDR2 as SNEGSKA (reference sequence). V was shortened by 0 bases and J by 4 bases, with 9 bases between the two germline ends. This CDR3 comprises 13 residues. CDR3 sequence reads: CSARDYVATEAFF. DNA for the CDR3: TGCAGTGCTAGAGATTATGTGGCCACTGAAGCTTTCTTT.

This clonotype is deemed medium-sized. The V call is TRBV29-1, the J call TRBJ2-1; possible D gene TRBD1, 6 bases. The V gene's germline CDR1 is SQVTM and CDR2 ANQGSEA. Trimming cost V 3 bases and J 0 bases, with 24 bases left between them. This CDR3 has 19 residues. As DNA, the CDR3 is TGCAGCGTTGAGACGCAGGGGAGTCGGCTAGCCAACTCCTACAATGAGCAGTTCTTC. Protein product: CSVETQGSRLANSYNEQFF.

Judged by abundance, this clonotype is large. The chain couples TRBV20-1 to TRBJ2-5; D not resolved. The CDR3 runs 10 residues. Germline V gives CDR1 DFQATT, CDR2 SNEGSKA (reference sequence). CDR3 in DNA: TGCAGCCTCATAGGGTATGCCCAGTACTTC. It translates to CSLIGYAQYF.

By share of the sample, this clonotype is medium-sized. The V gene is TRBV11-2, the J gene TRBJ2-7, with 8 bases matching TRBD1. The CDR3 has 16 amino acids. Germline assignment: CDR1 SGHAT and CDR2 FQNNGV. With 4 bases clipped from V and 3 bases from J, the junction kept 11 bases outside the gene matches. The CDR3 protein is CASSSYQGAQLYEQYF. The CDR3 DNA reads TGTGCCAGCAGCTCATATCAGGGGGCTCAACTCTACGAGCAGTACTTC.

By sample fraction, this clonotype is medium-sized. The V and J genes are TRBV18 and TRBJ2-5, with D perhaps being TRBD1 or TRBD2 (5 bases each). The germline CDR1 and CDR2 sequences are KGHSH and LQKENI. The V end lost 1 base, the J end lost 2 bases, and 8 bases lay between the germline ends. The CDR3 is 14 amino acids. This CDR3 reads CASSPRDGQETQYF. The CDR3 DNA is TGTGCCAGCTCACCACGGGACGGACAAGAGACCCAGTACTTC. The whole variable domain, remainder taken from reference TRBV18 and TRBJ2-5, is NAGVMQNPRHLVRRRGQEARLRCSPMKGHSHVYWYRQLPEEGLKFMVYLQKENIIDESGMPKERFSAEFPKEGPSILRIQQVVRGDSAAYFCASSPRDGQETQYFGPGTRLLVL.

Sample share makes this clonotype medium-sized. A read error may produce the germline difference seen at one junction end. The chain couples TRBV7-2 to TRBJ2-1, with D possibly matching TRBD1 (6 bases). CDR1 SGHTA and CDR2 FQGNSA come from the germline V gene. The CDR3 length is 12 residues. For the CDR3, the DNA is TGTGCCAGCAGTTTAGCCACAGGGTTTGTTTTCTTC. Its translation is CASSLATGFVFF.

This clonotype was found many times. The rearrangement links TRBV5-4 to TRBJ2-7; D may be TRBD2 (5 bases). CDR1 and CDR2 (germline): SGHNT, YYREEE (reference sequence). CDR3 size: 15 residues. The ends were cut back, 2 bases at V and 5 bases at J, with 17 bases in the middle. This chain's CDR3 is CASSFDPGTRDEQYF. For the CDR3, the DNA is TGTGCCAGCAGCTTCGACCCGGGAACGCGGGACGAGCAGTACTTC.

As for this clonotype: Possible read error: a much larger clone is one base away. The chain couples TRBV6-5 to TRBJ1-1; D perhaps matches TRBD1 (6 bases). CDR3 length equals 16 residues. Germline V lookup: CDR1 MNHEY, CDR2 SVGAGI. For the CDR3, the DNA is TGTGCCAGCAGTTACGCCGGGACCAGGGGCCGGACTGGAGCTTTCTTT. Amino acids: CASSYAGTRGRTGAFF.